The present entry profiles one T cell receptor (beta chain) with its context. Produced via immunoSEQ multiplex PCR; TCRdb's table is partial and in-frame only. This sample yields 65,000 to 100,000 clones, of which around 80% are seen a single time; 5.5% to 8.5% belongs to the top ten. This record belongs to a study of OX40 agonist ivuxolimab in advanced cancers. The CDR3 covers 18 residues. V was clipped by 1 base and J by 4 bases; unmatched bases: 11. Germline V gives CDR1 SGHRS, CDR2 YFSETQ. The chain couples TRBV5-1 to TRBJ2-3, with 11 bases matching TRBD2. This clonotype originated in an adult with an advanced solid tumor such as melanoma, head and neck, liver or kidney cancer. The sequences come from CD4+ or CD8+ T cells sorted from blood, collected in a trial of the OX40 agonist ivuxolimab. The CDR3 DNA is TGCGCCAGCAGCTTGAGGCTAGCGGGGGGACTTGTCGCAGATACGCAGTATTTT. Translation gives CASSLRLAGGLVADTQYF.